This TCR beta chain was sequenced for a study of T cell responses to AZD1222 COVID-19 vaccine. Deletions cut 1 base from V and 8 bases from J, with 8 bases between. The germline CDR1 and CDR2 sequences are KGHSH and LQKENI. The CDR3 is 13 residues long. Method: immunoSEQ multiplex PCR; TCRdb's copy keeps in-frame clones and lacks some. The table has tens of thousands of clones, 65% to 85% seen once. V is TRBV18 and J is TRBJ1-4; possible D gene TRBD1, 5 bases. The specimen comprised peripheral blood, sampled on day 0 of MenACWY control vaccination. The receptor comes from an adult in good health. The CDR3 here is CASSPLRGEKLFF. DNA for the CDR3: TGTGCCAGCTCACCACTCCGGGGGGAAAAACTGTTTTTT. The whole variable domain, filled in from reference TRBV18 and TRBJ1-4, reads NAGVMQNPRHLVRRRGQEARLRCSPMKGHSHVYWYRQLPEEGLKFMVYLQKENIIDESGMPKERFSAEFPKEGPSILRIQQVVRGDSAAYFCASSPLRGEKLFFGSGTQLSVL.